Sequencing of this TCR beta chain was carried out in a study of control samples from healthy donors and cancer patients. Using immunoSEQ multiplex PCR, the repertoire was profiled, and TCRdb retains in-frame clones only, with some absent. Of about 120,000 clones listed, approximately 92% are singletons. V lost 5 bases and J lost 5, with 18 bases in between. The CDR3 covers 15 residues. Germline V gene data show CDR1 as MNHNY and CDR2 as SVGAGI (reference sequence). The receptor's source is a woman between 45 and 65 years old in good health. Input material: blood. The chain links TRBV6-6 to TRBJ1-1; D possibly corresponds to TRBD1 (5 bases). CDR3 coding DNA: TGTGCCAGCAGTCCCCCGAGTGGGGCAGGGACTGAAGCTTTCTTT. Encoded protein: CASSPPSGAGTEAFF.